This passage covers 23 T cell receptor beta chains from one sample sequenced in a study of blood T cell repertoires in COVID-19 (dated by TCRdb to the early 2020s). Library construction relied on the immunoSEQ multiplex PCR assay. Held by TCRdb, this immuneACCESS table contains in-frame sequences only and omits some clones. Under half of the omission traces to an unresolved V gene where checked; the cause of the rest is unknown. Counted in this sample were approximately 240,000 clones; approximately 86% of them appeared once. The ten biggest clones cover less than 6.5% of the sample. The sequenced sample consisted of peripheral blood. These receptors were taken from a human donor in a cohort sampled during active COVID-19.

CDR3 loop: CATSDPTRGRETDTQYF. The CDR3 nucleotides are TGTGCCACCAGTGACCCGACCAGGGGGCGAGAGACAGATACGCAGTATTTT. The rearrangement links TRBV24-1 to TRBJ2-3, with 8 nucleotides matching TRBD1. Germline V gives CDR1 KGHDR, CDR2 SFDVKD. The ends lost 4 bases at V and 3 bases at J; junction bases unmatched: 11. This CDR3 spans 17 amino acids.

The rearrangement joins TRBV27 to TRBJ2-1; D not resolved. This CDR3 region has 15 residues. Trimming removed 6 bases from V and 6 bases from J, with 18 bases in between. Looked up from germline, CDR1 is MNHEY and CDR2 is SMNVEV (reference sequence). Written as DNA, the CDR3 is TGTGCCAGCAGGAATCCGGGTCGCCCTTTCAATGAGCAGTTCTTC. Translated, it gives CASRNPGRPFNEQFF.

The chain is built from TRBV11-2 and TRBJ2-5; unclear D gene. This CDR3 comprises 11 residues. V was trimmed by 7 bases and J by 5 bases, leaving 8 bases between them. Per germline, CDR1 SGHAT and CDR2 FQNNGV. The CDR3 reads CASNRRETQYF. In nucleotides, the CDR3 is TGTGCCAGCAACAGAAGGGAGACCCAGTACTTC.

This clone was seen only once. The chain links TRBV5-4 to TRBJ1-6; 8 bases are shared with TRBD1. Per germline, CDR1 SGHNT and CDR2 YYREEE (reference sequence). The CDR3 runs 15 residues. V shed 2 bases and J 6 bases; nucleotides not matched to a gene: 4. In DNA form, the CDR3 reads TGTGCCAGCAGCTTACGACAGGGGCTTAATTCACCCCTCCACTTT. This codes for CASSLRQGLNSPLHF.

The chain employs TRBV27 and TRBJ2-2; 9 nucleotides line up with TRBD1. Germline V gene lookup returns CDR1 MNHEY and CDR2 SMNVEV (reference sequence). This CDR3 spans 17 amino acids. V lost 5 bases, J lost 4 bases, and 11 bases stayed unmatched. The chain's CDR3 is CASSPTGTGPGTGELFF. Written as DNA, the CDR3 is TGTGCCAGCAGTCCTACGGGGACAGGGCCGGGCACCGGGGAGCTGTTTTTT.

The chain joins TRBV11-3 to TRBJ2-7; D perhaps matches TRBD1 (5 bases). Looked up from germline, CDR1 is SGHNT and CDR2 is YENEEA. The CDR3 covers 15 residues. Trimming removed 0 bases at V and 3 bases at J, with 12 bases between. CDR3 loop: CASSLDSYRSYEQYF. The CDR3 DNA follows: TGTGCCAGCAGCTTAGACTCCTACAGGAGCTACGAGCAGTACTTC.

The sample holds a few counts of this clone. CDR3 sequence: CASSHGTDYRLQRELFF. CDR3 sequence (DNA): TGTGCCAGCTCACACGGGACGGACTACCGGTTGCAGCGGGAGCTGTTTTTT. This chain joins TRBV18 and TRBJ2-2; the D gene is possibly TRBD2 (6 bases). CDR1 and CDR2 from the germline V gene are KGHSH and LQKENI. Deletions cut 4 bases from V and 9 bases from J, with 24 bases between. This CDR3 has 17 amino acids.

The V call is TRBV29-1, the J call TRBJ1-1; unclear D gene. With 4 bases removed from V and 0 bases from J, the gap between germline ends came to 9 bases. Germline V gene sequence: CDR1 SQVTM, CDR2 ANQGSEA. This CDR3 has 13 residues. The CDR3 loop is CSVVRQMNTEAFF. As DNA, the CDR3 is TGCAGCGTTGTCCGCCAGATGAACACTGAAGCTTTCTTT.

The chain is built from TRBV29-1 and TRBJ1-5; 9 positions match TRBD1. Germline lookup yields CDR1 SQVTM and CDR2 ANQGSEA. With 6 bases clipped from V and 5 bases from J, the junction kept 2 bases outside the gene matches. CDR3 size: 12 residues. CDR3 sequence (DNA): TGCAGCGTGGGACAGGGTGATCAGCCCCAGCATTTT. Its translation is CSVGQGDQPQHF. Full variable domain (remainder filled in from reference TRBV29-1 and TRBJ1-5): SAVISQKPSRDICQRGTSLTIQCQVDSQVTMMFWYRQQPGQSLTLIATANQGSEATYESGFVIDKFPISRPNLTFSTLTVSNMSPEDSSIYLCSVGQGDQPQHFGDGTRLSIL.

The chain employs TRBV5-8 and TRBJ2-7; D gene unclear. With 0 bases removed from V and 2 bases from J, the gap between germline ends came to 6 bases. The CDR3 consists of 13 residues. Looked up from germline, CDR1 is SGHTS and CDR2 is YDEGEE. This chain's CDR3 is CASSLVHTYEQYF. CDR3 DNA sequence: TGTGCCAGCAGCTTGGTACATACCTACGAGCAGTACTTC.

CDR3 DNA: TGTGCCAGCACACTCCCGACCGGGACAGGGTACTTC. It translates to CASTLPTGTGYF. The V call is TRBV6-5, the J call TRBJ2-7, with TRBD1 matching over 8 bases. The V segment lost 7 bases and the J segment 12 bases; nucleotides outside the gene matches: 11. CDR3 length: 12 amino acids. Germline CDR1 reads MNHEY; CDR2 reads SVGAGI.

The genes are TRBV28 and TRBJ1-2; a weak D match, TRBD1 (6 bases). The V gene lost 3 bases and the J gene lost 0 bases, with 8 bases spanning the gap. The CDR3 spans 14 residues. Germline CDR1 is MDHEN and CDR2 is SYDVKM. CDR3 nucleotide sequence: TGTGCCAGCAGTTTTAGGGACACTAACTATGGCTACACCTTC. It yields the protein CASSFRDTNYGYTF.

The chain uses TRBV27 and TRBJ2-7, with D perhaps matching TRBD1 (5 bases). The length of the CDR3 is 15 residues. Trimming removed 6 bases from V and 0 bases from J, with 15 bases in between. The germline CDR1 and CDR2 sequences are MNHEY and SMNVEV (reference sequence). The CDR3 loop reads CASRFDSYNSYEQYF. CDR3 in DNA: TGTGCCAGCAGATTCGACAGCTACAACTCCTACGAGCAGTACTTC.

The chain joins TRBV27 to TRBJ1-6, with 7 bases aligning to TRBD1. The germline CDR1 and CDR2 sequences are MNHEY and SMNVEV (reference sequence). The CDR3 covers 16 residues. After removal of 5 bases from V and 7 bases from J, the junction contained 11 bases not matched to a gene. The CDR3 sequence is CASSPEYRGRNSPLHF. In DNA form, the CDR3 reads TGTGCCAGCAGTCCGGAGTACAGGGGTCGGAATTCACCCCTCCACTTT.

The CDR3 region is CASSSGSTEIYNEQFF. The CDR3 DNA reads TGCGCCAGCAGCTCCGGATCGACTGAGATCTACAATGAGCAGTTCTTC. The chain uses TRBV5-1 and TRBJ2-1, with unresolved D. CDR1 and CDR2 from the germline V gene are SGHRS and YFSETQ. The CDR3 runs to 16 residues. V gave up 3 bases and J gave up 3 bases, with 16 bases separating them.

The chain carries TRBV28 and TRBJ1-4; a weak D match, TRBD1 (5 bases). CDR1 is MDHEN, CDR2 SYDVKM, per germline. This CDR3 has 14 amino acids. The V gene lost 2 bases and the J gene lost 6 bases, with 10 bases spanning the gap. CDR3 protein: CASSLAQDDEKLFF. As DNA, the CDR3 is TGTGCCAGCAGTTTAGCACAGGACGATGAAAAACTGTTTTTT.

This chain uses TRBV11-3 with TRBJ2-1; 8 nucleotides line up with TRBD2. The CDR3 has 15 residues. V dropped 4 bases and J dropped 4; count of bases not matched to a gene: 6. CDR1 is SGHNT, CDR2 YENEEA, per germline. The CDR3 sequence: CASSSREGQYNEQFF. CDR3 coding DNA: TGTGCCAGCAGCTCACGGGAGGGCCAGTACAATGAGCAGTTCTTC.

The chain is built from TRBV14 and TRBJ2-1; D gene unclear. The V and J ends lost 3 bases and 5 bases respectively, with 11 bases between them. The length of the CDR3 is 14 residues. Per germline, CDR1 SGHDN and CDR2 FVKESK. The CDR3 coding sequence is TGTGCCAGCAGCCATCGACTTCGTGACAATGAGCAGTTCTTC. It is translated as CASSHRLRDNEQFF.

In its sample, this clone was seen a few times. This sequence joins TRBV5-4 and TRBJ2-7, with D possibly being TRBD1 or TRBD2 (6 bases each). Germline CDR1 is SGHNT and CDR2 is YYREEE (reference sequence). This CDR3 comprises 13 residues. V was clipped by 9 bases and J by 3 bases, with 16 bases between them. The CDR3: CATCLGGGYEQYF. The CDR3 nucleotides are TGTGCCACCTGCTTGGGGGGCGGCTACGAGCAGTACTTC.

The chain recombines TRBV4-1 with TRBJ2-5; 9 bases are shared with TRBD2. CDR1 and CDR2 (germline): MGHRA, YSYEKL. The J segment lost 3 bases and the V segment lost 0 bases, leaving 11 bases of the junction unmatched. The CDR3 loop spans 18 amino acids. The CDR3 spells CASSQDRGVAGVEETQYF. The CDR3, as DNA: TGCGCCAGCAGCCAAGACCGCGGGGTAGCGGGAGTAGAAGAGACCCAGTACTTC.

V usage is TRBV10-3 and J usage is TRBJ1-5, with 9 bases aligning to TRBD1. Germline V gives CDR1 ENHRY, CDR2 SYGVKD. V lost 5 bases, J lost 1 base, and 6 bases stayed unmatched. The CDR3 is 16 amino acids. The CDR3 loop is CAISQQGAPSNQPQHF. CDR3 sequence (DNA): TGTGCCATCAGTCAACAGGGGGCGCCGAGCAATCAGCCCCAGCATTTT.

This clone was seen only a few times. This chain joins TRBV29-1 and TRBJ1-6; possible D gene TRBD1, 6 bases. Germline lookup yields CDR1 SQVTM and CDR2 ANQGSEA. This CDR3 has 15 amino acids. The V end was cut by 6 bases, the J end by 9 bases, with 21 bases between. The CDR3 protein is CSVRTDQSSGSPLHF. CDR3 DNA sequence: TGCAGCGTCAGGACAGACCAATCATCGGGTTCACCCCTCCACTTT.

The chain joins TRBV7-6 to TRBJ2-3; D possibly corresponds to TRBD2 (6 bases). Trimming cost V 3 bases and J 3 bases, with 16 bases left between them. CDR1 and CDR2 (germline): SGHVS, FNYEAQ. The CDR3 sequence is 16 residues long. The CDR3 sequence is CASSFAGLWGTDTQYF. In nucleotides, the CDR3 is TGTGCCAGCAGCTTTGCGGGACTTTGGGGGACAGATACGCAGTATTTT.